This T cell receptor (beta chain) was identified in a study of identical twins. CDR3 length equals 14 residues. V shed 7 bases and J shed 0 bases, with 10 bases lying between them. Germline assignment: CDR1 LNHNV and CDR2 YYDKDF (reference sequence). Study outcomes and limitations: Clonotypes of the beta chain that were abundant in cord blood carried fewer insertions (memory repertoires showed none).

Using its own MiXCR run on the 5' RACE reads, TCRdb lists one record per CDR3 protein. The sample lists 250,000 to 350,000 distinct CDR3 sequences; 8% to 9.5% were seen once. Details on this clonotype: Its antigen is still unknown.

These same data were also listed under a study on yellow fever vaccine responses in identical twins.

This clonotype was sampled from a woman younger than 30 in good health. The sequenced sample was CD8+ T cells sorted from blood. The chain has TRBV15 and TRBJ1-3; possibly TRBD1 for D (5 bases). CDR3 nucleotides: TGTGCCACCACACAGGACTTCTCTGGAAACACCATATATTTT. This translates into CATTQDFSGNTIYF.